One and the same sample provided the 7 T cell receptor beta chains below, sequenced in a study of cytomegalovirus exposure and HLA in healthy donors. The study ran its PCR with 60 Vbeta and 13 Jbeta primers. The repertoire was sequenced with immunoSEQ multiplex PCR; TCRdb's copy has only in-frame clones and lacks some. Among some 110,000 clones listed, around 74% were seen once. The sample taken for sequencing was PBMCs. All receptors derive from a woman under 30 in good health and CMV-seronegative.

This rearrangement joins TRBV25-1 to TRBJ1-4; possibly TRBD1 for D (6 bases). Germline CDR1 MGHDK, CDR2 SYGVNS. This CDR3 comprises 14 residues. V was cut by 2 bases and J by 6 bases, with 10 bases left in between. The CDR3 DNA follows: TGTGCCAGCAGTGAAGAAGGGGGACATGAAAAACTGTTTTTT. Protein product: CASSEEGGHEKLFF.

This clone was found once. The chain is built from TRBV5-1 and TRBJ2-5; D unclear. Germline CDR1 SGHRS, CDR2 YFSETQ. This CDR3 comprises 12 residues. With 5 bases removed from V and 1 base from J, the gap between germline ends came to 6 bases. CDR3 sequence (DNA): TGCGCCAGCAGTAGAGTCCAAGAGACCCAGTACTTC. Protein product: CASSRVQETQYF. The full variable domain, rest sourced from reference TRBV5-1 and TRBJ2-5, is KAGVTQTPRYLIKTRGQQVTLSCSPISGHRSVSWYQQTPGQGLQFLFEYFSETQRNKGNFPGRFSGRQFSNSRSEMNVSTLELGDSALYLCASSRVQETQYFGPGTRLLVL.

The chain couples TRBV2 to TRBJ2-1; D is undetermined. The CDR3 is 14 residues long. The V gene's germline CDR1 is SNHLY and CDR2 FYNNEI. CDR3 amino acids: CGLGTDTLNNEQFF. CDR3 in DNA: TGTGGGTTAGGTACCGACACCTTGAACAATGAGCAGTTCTTC.

The rearrangement joins TRBV27 to TRBJ2-7; 9 positions match TRBD1. CDR3 size: 15 residues. V shed 5 bases and J 2 bases; nucleotides not matched to a gene: 7. The germline V gene has CDR1 MNHEY and CDR2 SMNVEV (reference sequence). The CDR3 reads CASSLYRTGAYEQYF. Written as DNA, the CDR3 is TGTGCCAGCAGTCTGTATCGGACAGGGGCCTACGAGCAGTACTTC.

The rearrangement links TRBV15 to TRBJ2-7, with 8 positions matching TRBD2. The V gene end was trimmed by 1 base and the J gene end by 0 bases; junction bases not matched to a gene: 8. This CDR3 contains 17 residues. Germline V lookup: CDR1 LNHNV, CDR2 YYDKDF (reference sequence). The CDR3 DNA reads TGTGCCACCAGCAGAGTGAGTAGCGGGGCTCTCTCCTACGAGCAGTACTTC. Protein: CATSRVSSGALSYEQYF.

The chain employs TRBV7-6 and TRBJ2-7; D might be TRBD1 (5 bases). Trimming pared 8 bases from V and 4 bases from J, leaving 12 bases between. The CDR3 has 12 residues. Germline values: CDR1 SGHVS, CDR2 FNYEAQ. The DNA of the CDR3 is TGTGCCAGCGGAAATCCAGGGTACGAGCAGTACTTC. Translation: CASGNPGYEQYF.

Only one count was recorded for this clone. This chain links TRBV5-4 with TRBJ1-6; no definite D call. Germline CDR1 SGHNT, CDR2 YYREEE (reference sequence). V dropped 5 bases and J dropped 2 bases, with 11 bases sitting between them. The CDR3 sequence is 15 residues long. This CDR3 is CASSLELTYNSPLHF. CDR3 sequence (DNA): TGTGCCAGCAGTCTAGAATTGACCTATAATTCACCCCTCCACTTT.